The rows below give T cell receptor beta chains drawn from one sample of a study of early T cells in non-severe SARS-CoV-2 infection. TCRdb redid the calling of the 5' RACE reads with MiXCR, one entry per CDR3 protein. This table holds tens of thousands of distinct CDR3 sequences, approximately 10% found once. This material consisted of whole blood, taken at baseline. The receptor set was obtained from an adult who was a healthcare worker with PCR-confirmed SARS-CoV-2 infection or an uninfected control (not recorded which). Each CDR3 is given with its conserved first and last residue. A D gene is named only where the DNA matches it firmly. The size entry is marked missing in some rows and otherwise reads once, few, many or a size class.

CDR3 protein	CDR3 DNA	clone size	V gene	J gene	D gene
CASSLFGTGRDGYTF	TGTGCCAGCAGCTTATTTGGGACAGGGCGGGATGGCTACACCTTC	few	TRBV7-2	TRBJ1-2	TRBD1
CASETGWSPNEKLFF	TGTGCCAGCGAGACCGGGTGGTCCCCTAATGAAAAACTGTTTTTT	NA	TRBV6-2/TRBV6-3	TRBJ1-4	NA
CASSRTGNTEAFF	TGCGCCAGCAGCCGCACAGGGAACACTGAAGCTTTCTTT	few	TRBV5-1	TRBJ1-1	NA
CASSLASGHYEQYF	TGCGCCAGCAGCTTGGCTAGCGGGCACTACGAGCAGTACTTC	few	TRBV5-1	TRBJ2-7	TRBD2
CASSEQGYPKEQFF	TGTGCCAGCAGTGAGCAGGGGTATCCGAAGGAGCAGTTCTTC	NA	TRBV6-1	TRBJ2-1	NA
CASSLAGGDTYGYTF	TGTGCCAGCAGTTTGGCCGGGGGCGATACCTATGGCTACACCTTC	few	TRBV12-3/TRBV12-4	TRBJ1-2	NA
CAAQGSNEQYF	TGTGCCGCTCAGGGGAGCAACGAGCAGTACTTC	NA	TRBV21-1	TRBJ2-7	NA
CASSLTVEAFF	TGTGCCAGCAGCTTGACAGTTGAAGCTTTCTTT	NA	TRBV7-2	TRBJ1-1	NA
CASSQEQAETEAFF	TGTGCCAGCAGCCAAGAGCAGGCCGAAACTGAAGCTTTCTTT	few	TRBV3-1	TRBJ1-1	NA
CASGLRLAGGGEQFF	TGTGCTAGTGGTTTGCGACTAGCGGGGGGCGGTGAGCAGTTCTTC	many	TRBV12-5	TRBJ2-1	TRBD2
CASLTPRGPANTGELFF	TGTGCCAGCCTTACTCCCAGGGGGCCCGCGAACACCGGGGAGCTGTTTTTT	few	TRBV2	TRBJ2-2	TRBD1
CASSPIRDTKNIQYF	TGTGCCAGCTCACCGATCCGGGATACCAAAAACATTCAGTACTTC	few	TRBV18	TRBJ2-4	NA
CASGRGRSYEQYF	TGTGCCAGCGGCCGGGGTCGATCATACGAGCAGTACTTC	many	TRBV7-9	TRBJ2-7	NA
CASRTSGTGELFF	TGTGCCAGCCGAACTAGCGGCACCGGGGAGCTGTTTTTT	NA	TRBV2	TRBJ2-2	TRBD2